The present entry profiles one TCR beta chain with its context. Time point: pre-reinfection, 55 to 20 weeks before reinfection detection. The sorted cells went straight to TCR sequencing with no prior in vitro expansion. At all three reinfection time points, viable CD3+ CD8+ CD45RO- cells from a couple of donors served as controls. The germline V gene encodes CDR1 SEHNR and CDR2 FQNEAQ (reference sequence). CDR3 length: 14 amino acids. With 5 bases clipped from V and 3 bases from J, the junction kept 5 bases outside the gene matches. These data come from a study of memory CD8 T cells in hepatitis C reinfection. Study overall: A couple of donors resolved primary infection, then developed chronic reinfection. Reinfection meant HCV RNA positivity after two negatives ≥60 days apart.

Here immunoSEQ multiplex PCR was the method, and the copy in TCRdb shows in-frame clones only, minus some. The table lists 45,000 to 55,000 clones, roughly 86% of them singletons, with roughly 0.99% in the top ten. The V and J genes are TRBV7-9 and TRBJ1-1; 8 nucleotides match TRBD1. The sequenced sample consisted of naive CD8+ T cells sorted from blood. This receptor was obtained from a man aged 18-30 years with hepatitis C virus infection. CDR3 sequence reads: CASSLGQGDTEAFF. In nucleotides, the CDR3 is TGTGCCAGCAGCCTAGGACAGGGAGACACTGAAGCTTTCTTT.